Detailed here is one T cell receptor beta chain. No antigen is known for it. The length of the CDR3 is 15 residues. Trimming took 4 bases from V and 2 from J; bases not matched to a gene: 8. The germline gives CDR1 SGHDT, CDR2 YYEEEE. The repertoire was sequenced with immunoSEQ multiplex PCR; TCRdb's copy has only in-frame clones and lacks some. The sample gives about 1.1 million clones, approximately 78% of which show up once; more than 0.55% is in the top ten. Division of CD4+ cells produced a CD45RA+ naive subset and a CD45RA-negative memory subset. This sample is drawn from a study of shared clonotypes between healthy human individuals. Study results and limitations: Clonotypes that were shared across several donors made up around 5% of naive CD4 clonotypes. It was only blood that was sampled, and tissue repertoires likely differ.

The receptor comes from a man between 18 and 29 years old in good health. Some clones in this sample may be carry-over from other donors' samples. V usage is TRBV5-6 and J usage is TRBJ2-7, with 8 bases lining up with TRBD2. Sequenced: memory CD4+ T cells from PBMCs. The subset denotes: CD45RA-negative fraction. CDR3: CASSPPSGRAYEQYF. The CDR3, as DNA: TGTGCCAGCAGCCCCCCCTCCGGGAGGGCCTACGAGCAGTACTTC.